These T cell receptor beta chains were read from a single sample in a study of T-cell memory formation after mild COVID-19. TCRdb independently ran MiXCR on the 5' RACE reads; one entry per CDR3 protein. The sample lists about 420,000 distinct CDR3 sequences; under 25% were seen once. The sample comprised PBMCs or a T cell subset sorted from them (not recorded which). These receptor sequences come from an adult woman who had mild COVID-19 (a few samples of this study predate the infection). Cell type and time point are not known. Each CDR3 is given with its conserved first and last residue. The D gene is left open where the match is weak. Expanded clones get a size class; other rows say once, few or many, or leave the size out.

CDR3 protein: CASSPGVADNQPQHF; CDR3 DNA: TGTGCCAGCAGCCCAGGGGTCGCAGATAATCAGCCCCAGCATTTT; V gene: TRBV6-2/TRBV6-3; J gene: TRBJ1-5; D gene: NA; clone size: many
CDR3 protein: CATSSRQNPNEKLFF; CDR3 DNA: TGTGCCACCAGCAGTAGACAGAACCCTAATGAAAAACTGTTTTTT; V gene: TRBV15; J gene: TRBJ1-4; D gene: NA; clone size: NA
CDR3 protein: CASSLSEQNNEQFF; CDR3 DNA: TGTGCCAGCAGCTTATCGGAACAAAACAATGAGCAGTTCTTC; V gene: TRBV7-6; J gene: TRBJ2-1; D gene: NA; clone size: NA
CDR3 protein: CASSEGPGGETQYF; CDR3 DNA: TGTGCCAGCAGTGAAGGCCCCGGAGGGGAGACCCAGTACTTC; V gene: TRBV2; J gene: TRBJ2-5; D gene: NA; clone size: NA
CDR3 protein: CASSPVGGRVIQYF; CDR3 DNA: TGTGCCAGCAGCCCAGTTGGGGGAAGAGTCATTCAGTACTTC; V gene: TRBV7-9; J gene: TRBJ2-4; D gene: NA; clone size: NA
CDR3 protein: CASNRQGWTEAFF; CDR3 DNA: TGTGCCAGCAATCGACAGGGGTGGACTGAAGCTTTCTTT; V gene: TRBV6-2/TRBV6-3; J gene: TRBJ1-1; D gene: TRBD1; clone size: many
CDR3 protein: CASSLGQGGGYTF; CDR3 DNA: TGTGCCAGCAGCTTAGGACAGGGCGGTGGCTACACCTTC; V gene: TRBV7-3; J gene: TRBJ1-2; D gene: TRBD1; clone size: many
CDR3 protein: CASSFAGLRINEQFF; CDR3 DNA: TGTGCCAGCAGCTTCGCGGGACTACGTATAAATGAGCAGTTCTTC; V gene: TRBV11-3; J gene: TRBJ2-1; D gene: TRBD2; clone size: NA
CDR3 protein: CASSAVTGYEQFF; CDR3 DNA: TGTGCCAGCAGCGCCGTCACAGGGTATGAGCAGTTCTTC; V gene: TRBV7-6; J gene: TRBJ2-1; D gene: NA; clone size: NA
CDR3 protein: CASSYSHGETQYF; CDR3 DNA: TGTGCCAGCAGTTACTCGCACGGAGAGACCCAGTACTTC; V gene: TRBV6-6; J gene: TRBJ2-5; D gene: NA; clone size: few
CDR3 protein: CAWTGTQVSGKLFF; CDR3 DNA: TGTGCCTGGACAGGGACACAAGTATCCGGAAAACTGTTTTTT; V gene: TRBV30; J gene: TRBJ1-4; D gene: NA; clone size: NA
CDR3 protein: CASSPTTSLPYEQYF; CDR3 DNA: TGTGCCAGCAGTCCCACGACTAGTTTGCCTTACGAGCAGTACTTC; V gene: TRBV6-6; J gene: TRBJ2-7; D gene: NA; clone size: NA
CDR3 protein: CASSLAGRVDTEAFF; CDR3 DNA: TGTGCCAGCAGCTTGGCCGGCAGGGTAGACACTGAAGCTTTCTTT; V gene: TRBV5-4; J gene: TRBJ1-1; D gene: NA; clone size: NA
CDR3 protein: CASSLAFRGAYEQYF; CDR3 DNA: TGTGCCAGCAGCTTAGCGTTCAGGGGCGCCTACGAGCAGTACTTC; V gene: TRBV7-9; J gene: TRBJ2-7; D gene: NA; clone size: many
CDR3 protein: CASRQGRMNTEAFF; CDR3 DNA: TGTGCCAGCAGACAAGGACGGATGAACACTGAAGCTTTCTTT; V gene: TRBV6-5; J gene: TRBJ1-1; D gene: NA; clone size: few
CDR3 protein: CASSFSRAGQETQYF; CDR3 DNA: TGTGCCAGCAGCTTTTCCAGGGCCGGACAAGAGACCCAGTACTTC; V gene: TRBV7-9; J gene: TRBJ2-5; D gene: NA; clone size: few
CDR3 protein: CSARGAPRGYTEAFF; CDR3 DNA: TGCAGTGCTAGAGGGGCTCCCAGGGGATACACTGAAGCTTTCTTT; V gene: TRBV20-1; J gene: TRBJ1-1; D gene: NA; clone size: few